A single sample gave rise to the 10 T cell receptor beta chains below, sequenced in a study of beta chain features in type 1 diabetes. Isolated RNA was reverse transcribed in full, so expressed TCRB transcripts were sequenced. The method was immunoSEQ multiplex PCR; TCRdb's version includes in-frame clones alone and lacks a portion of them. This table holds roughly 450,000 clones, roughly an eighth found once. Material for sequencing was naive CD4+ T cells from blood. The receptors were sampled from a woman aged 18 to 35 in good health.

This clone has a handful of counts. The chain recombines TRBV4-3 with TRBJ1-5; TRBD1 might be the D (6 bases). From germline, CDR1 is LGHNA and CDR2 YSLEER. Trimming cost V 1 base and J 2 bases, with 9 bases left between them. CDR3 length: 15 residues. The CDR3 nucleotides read TGCGCCAGCAGCCAAGCGCACAGGGGCAATCAGCCCCAGCATTTT. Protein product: CASSQAHRGNQPQHF.

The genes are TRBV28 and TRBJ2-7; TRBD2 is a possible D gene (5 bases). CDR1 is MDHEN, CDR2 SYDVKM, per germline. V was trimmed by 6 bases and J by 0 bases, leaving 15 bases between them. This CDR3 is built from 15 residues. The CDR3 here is CASSYGIHPSYEQYV. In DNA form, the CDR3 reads TGTGCCAGCAGCTACGGGATTCACCCCTCCTACGAGCAGTACGTC.

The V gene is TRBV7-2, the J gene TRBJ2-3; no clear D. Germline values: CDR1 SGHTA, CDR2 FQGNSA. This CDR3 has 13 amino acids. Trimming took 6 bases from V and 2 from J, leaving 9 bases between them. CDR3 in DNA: TGTGCCAGCAGTTCTAGGGCCACAGATACGCAGTATTTT. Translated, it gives CASSSRATDTQYF.

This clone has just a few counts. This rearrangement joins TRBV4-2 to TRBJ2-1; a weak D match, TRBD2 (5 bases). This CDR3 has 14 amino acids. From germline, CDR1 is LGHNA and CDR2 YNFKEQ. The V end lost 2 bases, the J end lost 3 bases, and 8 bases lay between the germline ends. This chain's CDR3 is CASSQIGDYNEQFF. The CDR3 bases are TGTGCCAGCAGCCAAATCGGGGACTACAATGAGCAGTTCTTC.

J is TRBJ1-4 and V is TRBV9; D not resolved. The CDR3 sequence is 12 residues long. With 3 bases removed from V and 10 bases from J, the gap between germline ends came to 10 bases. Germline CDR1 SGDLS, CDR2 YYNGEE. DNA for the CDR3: TGTGCCAGCAGCGCCCCTCGGGGAAAACTGTTTTTT. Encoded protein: CASSAPRGKLFF.

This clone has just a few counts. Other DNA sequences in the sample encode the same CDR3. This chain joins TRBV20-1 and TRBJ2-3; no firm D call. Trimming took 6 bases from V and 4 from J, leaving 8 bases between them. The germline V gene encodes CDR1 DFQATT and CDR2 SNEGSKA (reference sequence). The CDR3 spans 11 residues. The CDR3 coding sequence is TGCAGTGCGAGACTGTCAGATACGCAGTATTTT. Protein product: CSARLSDTQYF.

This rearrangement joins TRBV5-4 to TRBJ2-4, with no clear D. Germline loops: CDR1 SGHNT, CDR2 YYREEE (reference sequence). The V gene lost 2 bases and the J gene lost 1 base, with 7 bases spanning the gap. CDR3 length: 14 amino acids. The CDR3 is CASSLGWAKNIQYF. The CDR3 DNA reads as TGTGCCAGCAGCTTAGGCTGGGCCAAAAACATTCAGTACTTC.

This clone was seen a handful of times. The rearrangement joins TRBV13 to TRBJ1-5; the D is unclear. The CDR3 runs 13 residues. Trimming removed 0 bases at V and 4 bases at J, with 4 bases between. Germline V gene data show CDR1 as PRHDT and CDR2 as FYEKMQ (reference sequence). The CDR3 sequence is CASSLGQNQPQHF. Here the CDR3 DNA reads TGTGCCAGCAGCTTAGGGCAGAATCAGCCCCAGCATTTT.

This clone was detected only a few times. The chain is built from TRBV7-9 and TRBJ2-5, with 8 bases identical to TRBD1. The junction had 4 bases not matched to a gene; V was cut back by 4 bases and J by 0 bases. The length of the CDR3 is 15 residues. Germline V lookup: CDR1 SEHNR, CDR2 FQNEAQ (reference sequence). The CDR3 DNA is TGTGCCAGCAGCTGGGGCAGGGGGCACCAAGAGACCCAGTACTTC. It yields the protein CASSWGRGHQETQYF.

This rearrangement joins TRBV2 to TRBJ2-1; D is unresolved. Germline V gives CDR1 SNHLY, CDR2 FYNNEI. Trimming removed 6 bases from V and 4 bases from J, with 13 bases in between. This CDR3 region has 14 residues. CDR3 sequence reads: CASRDQGSYNEQFF. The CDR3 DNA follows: TGTGCCAGCAGAGACCAAGGGTCTTACAATGAGCAGTTCTTC.